This T cell receptor (beta chain) was captured in a study of OX40 agonist ivuxolimab in advanced cancers. The protocol was immunoSEQ multiplex PCR, while the TCRdb copy is restricted to in-frame clones and leaves out a portion. Of 60,000 to 70,000 clones listed, approximately 90% were seen once; the top ten hold roughly 2.5%. The length of the CDR3 is 15 residues. V was clipped by 3 bases and J by 5 bases, with 14 bases between them. Germline CDR1 reads MRHNA; CDR2 reads SNTAGT. Autoimmune disease history or systemic immunosuppression meant exclusion. With baseline, cycle 4 day 1, and cycle 7 day 1 as timepoints, blood was sampled. Study-wide results and caveats: Some nonresponders additionally presented with little normalized T-cell clonal expansion.

In regard to this clone: The antigen is unknown.

Source: CD4+ or CD8+ T cells sorted from blood, taken in a trial of the OX40 agonist ivuxolimab. The TCR was taken from an adult with an advanced solid tumor such as melanoma, head and neck, liver or kidney cancer. V usage is TRBV6-4 and J usage is TRBJ2-1; D assignment may be TRBD1 or TRBD2 (5 bases each). The CDR3 DNA sequence: TGTGCCAGCAGTGATGCTTTTGGGGGACACAATGAGCAGTTCTTC. The encoded protein is CASSDAFGGHNEQFF.